The entry that follows covers one TCR beta chain sequence. Germline assignment: CDR1 GTSNPN and CDR2 SVGIG (reference sequence). Germline trimming cut 4 bases from V and 3 bases from J; bases unmatched to any gene: 5. The CDR3 is 14 amino acids. Assay: immunoSEQ multiplex PCR; the TCRdb copy retains only in-frame clones and omits some. The table has roughly 100,000 clones, about nine tenths seen once. These data originate in a study of blood T cell repertoires in COVID-19. Looking at the study overall: Sources were T cells, B-cell-depleted T cells, or PBMCs; the material itself was cDNA or gDNA.

The gene calls are TRBV30 and TRBJ2-3; 9 nucleotides match TRBD2. Sequenced: peripheral blood. This clonotype was obtained from a woman aged 45-65 years with COVID-19, enrolled during active disease. The CDR3 DNA reads as TGTGCCTGGACCGGGCGGGGGGGGACAGATACGCAGTATTTT. Translated, it gives CAWTGRGGTDTQYF.